These T cell receptor beta chains were read from a single sample in a study of identical twins. TCRdb redid the calling of the 5' RACE reads with MiXCR, one entry per CDR3 protein. The sample records around 570,000 distinct CDR3 sequences, more than 9% being singletons. These data also featured in a second study, about yellow fever vaccine responses in identical twins.

Sequencing used PBMCs. Receptors were obtained from a woman between 18 and 29 years old in good health. Both conserved end residues are part of each CDR3. Each record gives: J gene, V gene, clone size, D gene, CDR3 DNA, CDR3 protein. The D gene is left open where the match is weak. Not all rows give a size; the values are once, few, many and, for expanded clones, a class.

j_call: TRBJ2-4; v_call: TRBV2; clone_size: once; d_call: NA; cdr3_nt: TGTGCCAGCGGTAGGGCAGCCAAAAACATTCAGTACTTC; cdr3_aa: CASGRAAKNIQYF
j_call: TRBJ2-2; v_call: TRBV7-9; clone_size: NA; d_call: NA; cdr3_nt: TGTGCCAGCAGCTTCCTACAGGGTTTTGGCGGGGAGCTGTTTTTT; cdr3_aa: CASSFLQGFGGELFF
j_call: TRBJ2-2; v_call: TRBV12-3/TRBV12-4; clone_size: many; d_call: TRBD1; cdr3_nt: TGTGCCAGCAGACAGGGGGCGGCCGGGGAGCTGTTTTTT; cdr3_aa: CASRQGAAGELFF
j_call: TRBJ2-7; v_call: TRBV20-1; clone_size: few; d_call: NA; cdr3_nt: TGCAGTGCTAGAGAAGACTACCCCGAGCAGTACTTC; cdr3_aa: CSAREDYPEQYF
j_call: TRBJ2-4; v_call: TRBV7-2; clone_size: NA; d_call: TRBD2; cdr3_nt: TGTGCCAGCAGCTTAATAGCGGGGGCTGTAGCCAAAAACATTCAGTACTTC; cdr3_aa: CASSLIAGAVAKNIQYF
j_call: TRBJ2-7; v_call: TRBV27; clone_size: many; d_call: NA; cdr3_nt: TGTGCCAGTTCCAAAGACCCGAGGCAGGGGTACGAGCAGTACTTC; cdr3_aa: CASSKDPRQGYEQYF
j_call: TRBJ1-6; v_call: TRBV28; clone_size: many; d_call: NA; cdr3_nt: TGTGCCAGCAGTTCGGCGACAGTTAATTCACCCCTCCACTTT; cdr3_aa: CASSSATVNSPLHF
j_call: TRBJ2-3; v_call: TRBV7-9; clone_size: NA; d_call: NA; cdr3_nt: TGTGCCAGCAGCACCCGGGACTCAAGCGGTGATACGCACTATTTT; cdr3_aa: CASSTRDSSGDTHYF
j_call: TRBJ1-2; v_call: TRBV7-9; clone_size: NA; d_call: NA; cdr3_nt: TGTGCCAGCAGCTATACACCCCTGGTTGACACCTTC; cdr3_aa: CASSYTPLVDTF
j_call: TRBJ2-7; v_call: TRBV12-3/TRBV12-4; clone_size: NA; d_call: TRBD2; cdr3_nt: TGTGCCAGCAGACCCTCCCGGGGGGGAGGGTTCTACGAGCAGTACTTC; cdr3_aa: CASRPSRGGGFYEQYF
j_call: TRBJ2-1; v_call: TRBV6-1; clone_size: few; d_call: NA; cdr3_nt: TGTGCCAGCAGTGAAATGGGGGGCGAACCCTACAATGAGCAGTTCTTC; cdr3_aa: CASSEMGGEPYNEQFF
j_call: TRBJ2-7; v_call: TRBV15; clone_size: few; d_call: TRBD2; cdr3_nt: TGTGCCACCAGCAGAGGCGGGAGCTACGAGCAGTACTTC; cdr3_aa: CATSRGGSYEQYF
j_call: TRBJ1-2; v_call: TRBV7-9; clone_size: few; d_call: NA; cdr3_nt: TGTGCCAGCAGTCCATCCGGGCCAGACTATGGCTACACCTTC; cdr3_aa: CASSPSGPDYGYTF
j_call: TRBJ1-5; v_call: TRBV20-1; clone_size: NA; d_call: TRBD1; cdr3_nt: TGCAGTGCTAGAGATAGTGGACAGGGCAATCAGCCCCAGCATTTT; cdr3_aa: CSARDSGQGNQPQHF
j_call: TRBJ2-6; v_call: TRBV20-1; clone_size: few; d_call: TRBD2; cdr3_nt: TGCAGTGCTAACCACGCAACTAGCGGGAGGTATGGGGCCAACGTCCTGACTTTC; cdr3_aa: CSANHATSGRYGANVLTF
j_call: TRBJ1-6; v_call: TRBV12-3/TRBV12-4; clone_size: few; d_call: NA; cdr3_nt: TGTGCCAGCACCTTTACCCAGGGAGGTTCACCCCTCCACTTT; cdr3_aa: CASTFTQGGSPLHF
j_call: TRBJ2-7; v_call: TRBV28; clone_size: NA; d_call: TRBD1; cdr3_nt: TGTGCCAGCAGCTTACTAGACAGGGGGTATGAGCAGTACTTC; cdr3_aa: CASSLLDRGYEQYF
j_call: TRBJ1-1; v_call: TRBV20-1; clone_size: many; d_call: TRBD1; cdr3_nt: TGCAGTGCTTGGACAGGGGGGGACACTGAAGCTTTCTTT; cdr3_aa: CSAWTGGDTEAFF
j_call: TRBJ2-7; v_call: TRBV10-3; clone_size: many; d_call: NA; cdr3_nt: TGTGCCATCAGTGATATACCGACGAGAAACAGCTACGAGCAGTACTTC; cdr3_aa: CAISDIPTRNSYEQYF
j_call: TRBJ2-5; v_call: TRBV5-1; clone_size: NA; d_call: NA; cdr3_nt: TGCGCCAGCAATGATGCTGGGACCCTTTTTATGAAAGAGACCCAGTACTTC; cdr3_aa: CASNDAGTLFMKETQYF
j_call: TRBJ1-1; v_call: TRBV4-1; clone_size: NA; d_call: TRBD1; cdr3_nt: TGCGCCAGCAGCCTCTACCCCGGCGGGACAGGGGGCACTGAAGCTTTCTTT; cdr3_aa: CASSLYPGGTGGTEAFF
j_call: TRBJ2-7; v_call: TRBV27; clone_size: few; d_call: NA; cdr3_nt: TGTGCCAGCAGTTTACCATATAGCGGAGCCGAGCAGTACTTC; cdr3_aa: CASSLPYSGAEQYF
j_call: TRBJ2-2; v_call: TRBV7-9; clone_size: few; d_call: TRBD2; cdr3_nt: TGTGCCACCAAGCGGGACAACACCGGGGAGCTGTTTTTT; cdr3_aa: CATKRDNTGELFF
j_call: TRBJ2-5; v_call: TRBV7-3; clone_size: many; d_call: TRBD2; cdr3_nt: TGTGCCAGCAGCCTGTACGGGGAGGGAGAGACCCAGTACTTC; cdr3_aa: CASSLYGEGETQYF
j_call: TRBJ2-5; v_call: TRBV7-2; clone_size: NA; d_call: NA; cdr3_nt: TGTGCCAGCAGCTTACGGGGGCCGGAGGATCGGACCCAGTACTTC; cdr3_aa: CASSLRGPEDRTQYF
j_call: TRBJ2-1; v_call: TRBV12-3/TRBV12-4; clone_size: NA; d_call: TRBD2; cdr3_nt: TGTGCCAGCATCCCCGGGACTACCGACAATGAGCAGTTCTTC; cdr3_aa: CASIPGTTDNEQFF
j_call: TRBJ1-6; v_call: TRBV6-1; clone_size: few; d_call: NA; cdr3_nt: TGTGCCAGCAGCCCCGGGGCAACAGGCAATTCGGCCCTCCACTTT; cdr3_aa: CASSPGATGNSALHF
j_call: TRBJ2-1; v_call: TRBV11-3; clone_size: NA; d_call: NA; cdr3_nt: TGTGCCAGCAGCGGCGACCTCTATGAGCAGTTCTTC; cdr3_aa: CASSGDLYEQFF
j_call: TRBJ2-1; v_call: TRBV7-9; clone_size: many; d_call: NA; cdr3_nt: TGTGCCAGCAGCCCCGGTAATCAGCAGGGCCATGAGCAGTTCTTC; cdr3_aa: CASSPGNQQGHEQFF
j_call: TRBJ1-3; v_call: TRBV3-1; clone_size: many; d_call: TRBD1; cdr3_nt: TGTGCCAGCAGCCTTGGACAGGGGAAAAACACCATATATTTT; cdr3_aa: CASSLGQGKNTIYF
j_call: TRBJ2-7; v_call: TRBV20-1; clone_size: NA; d_call: NA; cdr3_nt: TGCAGTGCTAGAGATCGGGGCAGGGTCTACGAGCAGTACTTC; cdr3_aa: CSARDRGRVYEQYF
j_call: TRBJ2-2; v_call: TRBV21-1; clone_size: many; d_call: NA; cdr3_nt: TGTGCCAGCAGCAAATTAGATAGGCGCACCGGGGAGCTGTTTTTT; cdr3_aa: CASSKLDRRTGELFF
j_call: TRBJ2-1; v_call: TRBV12-3/TRBV12-4; clone_size: many; d_call: NA; cdr3_nt: TGTGCCAGCAGTTTGTCCGCCGTCATGGCCAATGAGCAGTTCTTC; cdr3_aa: CASSLSAVMANEQFF
j_call: TRBJ2-7; v_call: TRBV4-3; clone_size: many; d_call: TRBD2; cdr3_nt: TGCGCCAGCAGCCAAGGGGTGCCCGGGACTAGCGGGATATACGAGCAGTACTTC; cdr3_aa: CASSQGVPGTSGIYEQYF
j_call: TRBJ2-2; v_call: TRBV6-2/TRBV6-3; clone_size: many; d_call: TRBD1; cdr3_nt: TGTGCCAGCAGCCCATTCGGACAGGGGGCTGGGGAGCTGTTTTTT; cdr3_aa: CASSPFGQGAGELFF
j_call: TRBJ2-3; v_call: TRBV12-3/TRBV12-4; clone_size: few; d_call: TRBD1; cdr3_nt: TGTGCCAGCAGCCGCCGGGACAGGGGCGCAGATACGCAGTATTTT; cdr3_aa: CASSRRDRGADTQYF
j_call: TRBJ2-7; v_call: TRBV6-5; clone_size: NA; d_call: TRBD1; cdr3_nt: TGTGCCAGCACCGACAGGGTCTACGTGCAGTACTTC; cdr3_aa: CASTDRVYVQYF
j_call: TRBJ2-7; v_call: TRBV5-1; clone_size: many; d_call: NA; cdr3_nt: TGCGCCAGCAGCTTGGAGAAGAGGTACGAGCAGTACTTC; cdr3_aa: CASSLEKRYEQYF
j_call: TRBJ1-1; v_call: TRBV5-1; clone_size: few; d_call: NA; cdr3_nt: TGCGCCAGCAGGATGCAGGGGAACACTGAAGCTTTCTTT; cdr3_aa: CASRMQGNTEAFF
j_call: TRBJ1-6; v_call: TRBV5-1; clone_size: NA; d_call: TRBD1; cdr3_nt: TGCGCCAGCAGCTTGGGGGACAGCTATAATTCACCCCTCCACTTT; cdr3_aa: CASSLGDSYNSPLHF
j_call: TRBJ2-5; v_call: TRBV28; clone_size: NA; d_call: NA; cdr3_nt: TGTGCCAGCAGGCAAAGAGAGACCCAGTACTTC; cdr3_aa: CASRQRETQYF
j_call: TRBJ1-2; v_call: TRBV4-3; clone_size: NA; d_call: NA; cdr3_nt: TGCGCCAGCAGCCAAGGTTCTAGTAGTGTAACAGGGACTAACTATGGCTACACCTTC; cdr3_aa: CASSQGSSSVTGTNYGYTF
j_call: TRBJ1-2; v_call: TRBV5-1; clone_size: many; d_call: NA; cdr3_nt: TGCGCCAGCAGTCCCACCGGGACAATCTCCTCCAACTATGGCTACACCTTC; cdr3_aa: CASSPTGTISSNYGYTF
j_call: TRBJ2-5; v_call: TRBV20-1; clone_size: few; d_call: TRBD1; cdr3_nt: TGCAGTGCTATTAGACAGGGAGAGACCCAGTACTTC; cdr3_aa: CSAIRQGETQYF
j_call: TRBJ2-5; v_call: TRBV4-2; clone_size: few; d_call: TRBD2; cdr3_nt: TGTGCCAGCAGCCCGGGGGCGACTAGCGGGAGCATCCAAGAGACCCAGTACTTC; cdr3_aa: CASSPGATSGSIQETQYF
j_call: TRBJ2-5; v_call: TRBV20-1; clone_size: few; d_call: TRBD2; cdr3_nt: TGCAGTGCTAGAGATTTGGCTAGCGGGAGTCTGGTGGTAGAGACCCAGTACTTC; cdr3_aa: CSARDLASGSLVVETQYF
j_call: TRBJ2-5; v_call: TRBV15; clone_size: many; d_call: NA; cdr3_nt: TGTGCCACAGGGGTCGGAGAGACCCAGTACTTC; cdr3_aa: CATGVGETQYF
j_call: TRBJ2-7; v_call: TRBV9; clone_size: NA; d_call: NA; cdr3_nt: TGTGCCAGCAGCGTAGCATTCAGATCCTACGAGCAGTACTTC; cdr3_aa: CASSVAFRSYEQYF
j_call: TRBJ2-3; v_call: TRBV5-4; clone_size: many; d_call: NA; cdr3_nt: TGTGCCAGCAGCTTGGGCTGGGTGGGCACAGATACGCAGTATTTT; cdr3_aa: CASSLGWVGTDTQYF
j_call: TRBJ1-6; v_call: TRBV12-3/TRBV12-4; clone_size: many; d_call: TRBD1; cdr3_nt: TGTGCCAGCAGTTTAGATGGGACAGAGAATTCACCCCTCCACTTT; cdr3_aa: CASSLDGTENSPLHF
j_call: TRBJ1-1; v_call: TRBV5-1; clone_size: many; d_call: NA; cdr3_nt: TGCGCCAGCAGCCCGGCGAGCACAGCTGAAGCTTTCTTT; cdr3_aa: CASSPASTAEAFF
j_call: TRBJ2-1; v_call: TRBV15; clone_size: many; d_call: NA; cdr3_nt: TGTGCCACCAGCGGTAATAGCCGGAGCTCCTACAATGAGCAGTTCTTC; cdr3_aa: CATSGNSRSSYNEQFF
j_call: TRBJ2-2; v_call: TRBV3-1; clone_size: many; d_call: TRBD1; cdr3_nt: TGTGCCAGCAGCGAAGCGACAGGGGGCTACACCGGGGAGCTGTTTTTT; cdr3_aa: CASSEATGGYTGELFF
j_call: TRBJ2-1; v_call: TRBV2; clone_size: few; d_call: TRBD2; cdr3_nt: TGTGCCAGCAGCCTTCTCGGCGGGGAGGGGTGGGTCTTC; cdr3_aa: CASSLLGGEGWVF